The T cell receptor beta chain under discussion was sequenced for a study of blood T cell repertoires in COVID-19. V was trimmed by 6 bases and J by 2 bases, leaving 12 bases between them. Germline lookup yields CDR1 SGHVS and CDR2 FNYEAQ. The length of the CDR3 is 14 residues. Data came from immunoSEQ multiplex PCR; TCRdb stores just in-frame clones and leaves some out. The profile shows almost 400,000 clones, more than 75% of them singletons. The chain links TRBV7-6 to TRBJ2-3, with D possibly TRBD2 on 7 matching bases. The source is a woman under 40 with acute COVID-19. The specimen was PBMCs or T cells enriched from blood (not recorded which). The DNA for the CDR3 is TGTGCCAGCAGGGGCGGGGGCCACACAGATACGCAGTATTTT. The encoded protein is CASRGGGHTDTQYF.